One and the same sample provided the 10 T cell receptor beta chains below, sequenced in a study of tumor and adjacent non-tumor tissue in lung cancer. The template was RNA from unsorted bulk tissue. Distant lung tissue was collected more than 3 cm away from the tumor edge. TCRbeta libraries were built with three rounds of nested PCR, modified from ARM-PCR. Via MiXCR, TCRdb re-called the multiplex PCR reads, giving one row per CDR3 protein. The data show fewer than 100,000 distinct CDR3 sequences, with around 82% seen just once and about a fifth held by the top ten. Sequenced sample: distant non-tumor lung tissue. These receptor sequences come from a woman in her forties or fifties with non-small cell lung cancer.

This clonotype was recorded once. The chain recombines TRBV10-2 with TRBJ2-7; no reliable D call. CDR3 length: 11 residues. CDR1 and CDR2 from the germline V gene are WSHSY and SAAADI. Trimming shortened V by 4 bases and J by 7 bases, and 8 bases separated the two germline ends. The CDR3 reads CASSGGKEQYF. The CDR3 DNA sequence: TGCGCCAGCAGTGGCGGTAAGGAGCAGTACTTC.

Remarks on this clonotype: At one of its ends the junction is not consistent with the germline gene, which may arise from a read error. The chain employs TRBV29-1 and TRBJ2-7, with a weak D call TRBD1 (5 bases). Germline CDR1 and CDR2: SQVTM and ANQGSEA. The CDR3 covers 14 residues. CDR3 sequence reads: CSVEGMGPYYEHYF. The CDR3 DNA follows: TGCAGCGTTGAAGGCATGGGGCCGTACTACGAGCACTACTTC.

This clonotype was counted once. The junction departs from the called germline gene at one end, perhaps through a read error. The chain couples TRBV6-6 to TRBJ2-7; unclear D gene. CDR3 length equals 15 residues. Per germline, CDR1 MNHNY and CDR2 SVGAGI (reference sequence). The CDR3 sequence: CGSSYGSVSSYEQYF. The CDR3, as DNA: TGTGGCAGCAGTTACGGCAGCGTGAGCTCCTACGAGCAGTACTTT.

The J gene is TRBJ2-5, the V gene TRBV10-3; D remains unclear. The length of the CDR3 is 14 residues. The germline gives CDR1 ENHRY, CDR2 SYGVKD. For the CDR3, the DNA is TGTGCAACTGCATCGCCAAGGGACCAAGAGACCCAGTACTTC. As protein: CATASPRDQETQYF.

As regards this clonotype: The junction and the germline gene differ at one end; a read error may be behind it. The V call is TRBV12-3 or TRBV12-4, the J call TRBJ1-4; D is uncertain. The CDR3 length is 14 residues. CDR3: CASGFGNPNEKLFF. In nucleotides, the CDR3 is TGTGCCAGCGGTTTTGGGAACCCAAATGAAAAACTGTTTTTT.

As for this clonotype: The junction and the germline gene differ at one end; a read error may be behind it. The chain couples TRBV15 to TRBJ2-3; D gene uncertain. This CDR3 spans 14 amino acids. Germline loops: CDR1 LNHNV, CDR2 YYDKDF (reference sequence). This CDR3 is CATSRDFSTDSQYF. The CDR3 DNA is TGTGCCACTAGCAGAGACTTTAGCACAGATTCGCAGTATTTT.

In this sample, this clonotype turned up many times. The V gene is TRBV5-1, the J gene TRBJ2-3; D perhaps matches TRBD1 (5 bases). Germline V gene data show CDR1 as SGHRS and CDR2 as YFSETQ. This CDR3 contains 13 residues. The V and J ends lost 4 bases and 2 bases respectively, with 8 bases between them. Here the CDR3 reads CASSIGHTDTQYF. In DNA form, the CDR3 reads TGCGCCAGCAGCATTGGACACACAGATACGCAGTATTTT.

Remarks on this clonotype: A much larger clone lies a single base off, so this may be a read error. The chain links TRBV30 to TRBJ1-5; 7 bases are a match to TRBD1. The CDR3 is 14 residues long. Germline V gene sequence: CDR1 GTSNPN, CDR2 SVGIG (reference sequence). CDR3 region: CAWRGQASNQPQNF. CDR3 DNA sequence: TGTGCCTGGAGAGGACAGGCTAGCAATCAGCCCCAGAATTTT.

This clonotype was observed at least ten times. V gene TRBV28 combines with J gene TRBJ2-3; D tentatively reads TRBD1 or TRBD2 (5 bases each). Trimming left V 8 bases short and J 4 bases short, with 13 bases between. The CDR3 has 13 residues. Germline CDR1 is MDHEN and CDR2 is SYDVKM. The CDR3 here is CASSREFSDTQYF. CDR3 nucleotides: TGTGCCAGCTCCAGGGAGTTCTCAGATACGCAGTATTTT. The variable domain in full, with the rest retrieved from reference TRBV28 and TRBJ2-3, is DVKVTQSSRYLVKRTGEKVFLECVQDMDHENMFWYRQDPGLGLRLIYFSYDVKMKEKGDIPEGYSVSREKKERFSLILESASTNQTSMYLCASSREFSDTQYFGPGTRLTVL.

The chain has TRBV29-1 and TRBJ2-3; D ambiguous. CDR3 length equals 13 residues. Germline V gene sequence: CDR1 SQVTM, CDR2 ANQGSEA. Deletions cut 8 bases from V and 2 bases from J, with 14 bases between. The CDR3 region is CSIRTGTTDTQYF. The CDR3 DNA reads TGCAGCATACGGACGGGTACCACAGATACGCAGTATTTT.